This record concerns one TCR beta chain sequence. Its antigen is not identified. The record originates from a study of T cells in Graves' hyperthyroidism and ophthalmopathy. TCR beta CDR3 regions were amplified from RNA. Primed by the HTBI set, a first-round RT-PCR was run on the TCR CDR3. MiXCR was run by TCRdb on the multiplex PCR reads, yielding one entry per CDR3 protein. Of fewer than 750,000 distinct CDR3 sequences in the sample, about 14% were seen once. Findings and limits, study-wide: Classification by a 13 V-J model distinguished ophthalmopathy from stable hyperthyroidism. Most clonotypes expanded in the thyroid (above 0.001) were also present in blood. Ophthalmopathy, as predicted by the model, came a median 6.5 months after the prediction.

Ophthalmopathy in the patients scored at least 3 on Clinical Activity Score and at least 4 on NOSPECS grade, lasting under 3 months. Sequences were obtained from blood. This clonotype was obtained from a woman aged 45-60 years with Graves' ophthalmopathy.

For the CDR3, the DNA is TGTGCCAGCAGCTTGACAGGGGTGCCCCCCGGGGCCAACGTCCTGACTTTC. Translating it yields CASSLTGVPPGANVLTF. The chain joins TRBV5-4 to TRBJ2-6; 7 nucleotides line up with TRBD1. Germline lookup yields CDR1 SGHNT and CDR2 YYREEE (reference sequence). This CDR3 has 17 amino acids. Trimming at V came to 1 base and at J to 4 bases, leaving 8 bases not matched to a gene. The whole variable domain, filled in from reference TRBV5-4 and TRBJ2-6, reads ETGVTQSPTHLIKTRGQQVTLRCSSQSGHNTVSWYQQALGQGPQFIFQYYREEENGRGNFPPRFSGLQFPNYSSELNVNALELDDSALYLCASSLTGVPPGANVLTFGAGSRLTVL.